This TCR beta chain was sequenced for a study of blood T cell repertoires in COVID-19. The wider study: Specimens from acute and convalescent COVID-19 originated in the United States, Italy and Spain. Nucleic acid was either cDNA or gDNA, and it came from T cells, B-cell-depleted T cells, or PBMCs.

The authors' processing: Scientists estimated how many nucleated cells there were by amplifying reference gene primers. Using immunoSEQ multiplex PCR, the repertoire was profiled, and TCRdb retains in-frame clones only, with some absent. The V and J calls and clone size come from that table; D and trimming were worked out from the DNA. The repertoire consists of 85,000 to 95,000 clones, with around nine tenths occurring once and the leading ten covering 3% to 4%. The CDR3 is 16 amino acids. Trimming cost V 4 bases and J 2 bases; bases outside gene matches: 4. Germline CDR1 is LNHDA and CDR2 is SQIVND (reference sequence).

The sequenced sample was peripheral blood. The rearrangement links TRBV19 to TRBJ2-3; 12 bases agree with TRBD2. The receptor's source is a woman in her forties or fifties in a cohort sampled during active COVID-19. CDR3 loop: CASSRLAGAFTDTQYF. CDR3 nucleotide sequence: TGTGCCAGTAGTAGACTAGCGGGGGCCTTCACAGATACGCAGTATTTT.